These 5 T cell receptor beta chains share one sample of origin, sequenced in a study of T cells after yellow fever vaccination. TCRdb reprocessed the 5' RACE reads via MiXCR and lists one record per CDR3 protein. The table has roughly 120,000 distinct CDR3 sequences, 7.2% seen once. The starting material was CD4+ T cells sorted from PBMCs, obtained 45 days after the first yellow fever vaccination. Receptors were obtained from a man aged 18-30 years who received the YFV17D yellow fever vaccine.

The rearrangement links TRBV20-1 to TRBJ2-3; no reliable D call. Trimming pared 5 bases from V and 1 base from J, leaving 10 bases between. This CDR3 is 13 amino acids long. Germline CDR1 reads DFQATT; CDR2 reads SNEGSKA (reference sequence). The CDR3 reads CSAEDPGTDTQYF. CDR3 DNA sequence: TGCAGTGCTGAGGACCCGGGCACAGATACGCAGTATTTT.

The sample holds many counts of this clonotype. The gene calls are TRBV6-5 and TRBJ1-1; maybe TRBD1 (5 bases). Trimming took 8 bases from V and 6 from J, leaving 19 bases between them. Germline-derived CDR1 and CDR2 are MNHEY and SVGAGI. The CDR3 extends over 14 amino acids. The CDR3 sequence: CASGRGPPQAEAFF. The CDR3 coding sequence is TGTGCCAGCGGGAGGGGCCCTCCTCAGGCTGAAGCTTTCTTT.

This sequence joins TRBV11-2 and TRBJ2-5; 9 nucleotides agree with TRBD1. Germline V CDR1 and CDR2: SGHAT, FQNNGV. This CDR3 comprises 16 residues. The trim removed 11 bases at V and 6 bases at J, leaving 19 bases unmatched. The DNA for the CDR3 is TGTGCCTGCACCCCCTTCCGGGACAGGGTGATCAAGACCCAGTACTTC. Residues: CACTPFRDRVIKTQYF.

This clonotype was observed many times. This sequence joins TRBV20-1 and TRBJ1-2; the match to TRBD1 covers 11 bases. This CDR3 region has 13 residues. The trim removed 6 bases at V and 4 bases at J, leaving 4 bases unmatched. From germline, CDR1 is DFQATT and CDR2 SNEGSKA (reference sequence). For the CDR3, the DNA is TGCAGTGCCCGTGGGACAGGGGGCTATGGCTACACCTTC. This gives the protein CSARGTGGYGYTF.

In this sample, this clonotype turned up many times. V gene TRBV11-3 combines with J gene TRBJ1-1; TRBD1 agrees at 7 bases. There are 18 residues in the CDR3. V shed 5 bases, J shed 1 base, and the junction held 16 bases outside the gene matches. The germline gives CDR1 SGHNT, CDR2 YENEEA. The CDR3 DNA reads as TGTGCCAGCAGCCCCCTGGGGACAGACCTAGGGGAGAACACTGAAGCTTTCTTT. Translation gives CASSPLGTDLGENTEAFF.